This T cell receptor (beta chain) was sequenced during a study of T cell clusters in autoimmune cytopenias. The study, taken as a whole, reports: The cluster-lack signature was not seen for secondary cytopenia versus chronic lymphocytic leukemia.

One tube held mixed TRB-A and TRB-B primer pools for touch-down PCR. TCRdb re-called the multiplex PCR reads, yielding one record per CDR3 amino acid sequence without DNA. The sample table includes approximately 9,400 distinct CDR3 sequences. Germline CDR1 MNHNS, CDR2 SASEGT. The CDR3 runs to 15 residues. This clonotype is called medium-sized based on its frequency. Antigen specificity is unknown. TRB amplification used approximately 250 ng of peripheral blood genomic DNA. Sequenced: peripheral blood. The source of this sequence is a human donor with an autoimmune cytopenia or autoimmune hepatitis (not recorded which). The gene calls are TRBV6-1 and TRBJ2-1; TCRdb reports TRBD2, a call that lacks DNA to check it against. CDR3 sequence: CASSAGTSGGAEQFF.